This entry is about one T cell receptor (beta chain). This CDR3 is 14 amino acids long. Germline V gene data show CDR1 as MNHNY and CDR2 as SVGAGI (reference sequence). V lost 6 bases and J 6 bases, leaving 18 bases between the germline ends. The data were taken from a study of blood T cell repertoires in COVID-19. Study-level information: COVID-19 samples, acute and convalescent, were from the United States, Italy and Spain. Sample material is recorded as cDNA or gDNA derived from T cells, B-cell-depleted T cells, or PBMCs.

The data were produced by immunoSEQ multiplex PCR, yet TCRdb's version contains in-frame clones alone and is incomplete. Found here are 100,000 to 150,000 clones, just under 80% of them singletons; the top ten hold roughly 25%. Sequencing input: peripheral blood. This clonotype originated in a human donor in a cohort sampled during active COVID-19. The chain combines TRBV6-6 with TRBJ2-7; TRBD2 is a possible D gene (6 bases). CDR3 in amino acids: CASSQMKFGGEQYF. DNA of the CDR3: TGTGCCAGCAGCCAGATGAAGTTCGGGGGCGAGCAGTACTTC.